The next 12 T cell receptor beta chains were all read from a single sample in a study of T cell responses to AZD1222 COVID-19 vaccine. Here immunoSEQ multiplex PCR was the method, and the copy in TCRdb shows in-frame clones only, minus some. The sample consists of 150,000 to 200,000 clones, 94% of them appearing once. This sample comprised peripheral blood, obtained 28 days after the second AZD1222 dose. All receptors come from an adult who received the AZD1222 COVID-19 vaccine.

The genes are TRBV9 and TRBJ2-5; 11 nucleotides agree with TRBD1. Trimming at V came to 3 bases and at J to 5 bases, leaving 12 bases not matched to a gene. Germline V lookup: CDR1 SGDLS, CDR2 YYNGEE. The CDR3 contains 17 residues. In DNA, the CDR3 is TGTGCCAGCAGCGGAGCCAGGACAGGGGGCGTAAGGGAGACCCAGTACTTC. It yields the protein CASSGARTGGVRETQYF.

The V call is TRBV5-1, the J call TRBJ2-7; perhaps TRBD1 as D (6 bases). V was trimmed by 5 bases and J by 0 bases, leaving 12 bases between them. This CDR3 is 14 amino acids long. Germline V lookup: CDR1 SGHRS, CDR2 YFSETQ. In nucleotides, the CDR3 is TGCGCCAGCAGGTGGGACACGGGCTCCTACGAGCAGTACTTC. Protein: CASRWDTGSYEQYF.

This chain links TRBV3-1 (or the pseudogene TRBV3-2) with TRBJ1-2; TRBD1 matches 7 bases. The ends lost 0 bases at V and 7 bases at J; junction bases unmatched: 5. This CDR3 comprises 14 residues. CDR1 LGHDT and CDR2 YNNKEL come from the germline V gene (reference sequence). DNA for the CDR3: TGTGCCAGCAGCCAAGAATCCCAGGGGGTTGGCTACACCTTC. It specifies CASSQESQGVGYTF.

This sequence joins TRBV25-1 and TRBJ1-2; TRBD1 agrees at 7 bases. Germline values: CDR1 MGHDK, CDR2 SYGVNS. V was pared by 6 bases and J by 6 bases, with 7 bases of the junction left unmatched. The CDR3 consists of 13 residues. The CDR3 loop is CASSPDRDDGYTF. The DNA of the CDR3 is TGTGCCAGCAGCCCCGACAGGGACGATGGCTACACCTTC.

V gene TRBV19 combines with J gene TRBJ2-2; the match to TRBD2 covers 12 bases. Per germline, CDR1 LNHDA and CDR2 SQIVND (reference sequence). The CDR3 loop spans 19 amino acids. Unmatched junction bases numbered 15, after V lost 5 bases and J lost 5 bases. The CDR3 reads CASSPEGPTSGRKTGELFF. CDR3 DNA: TGTGCCAGTAGTCCCGAGGGGCCGACTAGCGGGAGAAAGACCGGGGAGCTGTTTTTT.

This chain uses TRBV3-1 (or the pseudogene TRBV3-2) with TRBJ1-2, with 7 bases lining up with TRBD1. Looked up from germline, CDR1 is LGHDT and CDR2 is YNNKEL (reference sequence). There are 13 residues in the CDR3. The J segment lost 7 bases and the V segment lost 4 bases, leaving 6 bases of the junction unmatched. The CDR3 loop reads CASSRQGHLGYTF. The CDR3 DNA follows: TGTGCCAGCAGCCGACAGGGCCATCTTGGCTACACCTTC.

The V gene is TRBV7-9, the J gene TRBJ1-4; D is unresolved. This CDR3 has 15 amino acids. Germline CDR1 and CDR2: SEHNR and FQNEAQ (reference sequence). Trimming removed 5 bases from V and 0 bases from J, with 10 bases in between. CDR3 DNA sequence: TGTGCCAGCAGCCCCCTCCACCCAACTAATGAAAAACTGTTTTTT. It yields the protein CASSPLHPTNEKLFF.

Only one count was recorded for this clone. The rearrangement joins TRBV9 to TRBJ1-5; 7 positions match TRBD1. The CDR3 length is 14 residues. Looked up from germline, CDR1 is SGDLS and CDR2 is YYNGEE. V lost 2 bases and J lost 4; bases outside the gene matches: 3. Here the CDR3 DNA reads TGTGCCAGCAGCGTCGGACAGGAAAATCAGCCCCAGCATTTT. Encoded protein: CASSVGQENQPQHF.

The chain has TRBV19 and TRBJ2-7, with 7 nucleotides matching TRBD1. V was pared by 3 bases and J by 3 bases, with 5 bases of the junction left unmatched. In germline, CDR1 is LNHDA, CDR2 SQIVND (reference sequence). CDR3 length equals 14 residues. CDR3 residues: CASSMGDRVYEQYF. Here the CDR3 DNA reads TGTGCCAGTAGTATGGGTGACAGGGTCTACGAGCAGTACTTC.

The chain employs TRBV28 and TRBJ1-2; no clear D. Germline CDR1 is MDHEN and CDR2 is SYDVKM. Deletions cut 4 bases from V and 2 bases from J, with 8 bases between. The CDR3 runs 13 residues. The CDR3 nucleotides are TGTGCCAGCAGTTATTTCATAAACTATGGCTACACCTTC. Amino acids: CASSYFINYGYTF.

The chain combines TRBV9 with TRBJ1-1, with D possibly matching TRBD1 (5 bases). The CDR3 sequence is 15 residues long. In germline, CDR1 is SGDLS, CDR2 YYNGEE. The germline V and J ends were trimmed by 0 bases and 4 bases, with 13 bases remaining between them. In nucleotides, the CDR3 is TGTGCCAGCAGCGTAGATTTGAGGGGTGGCACTGAAGCTTTCTTT. This gives the protein CASSVDLRGGTEAFF.

This chain uses TRBV27 with TRBJ2-5; possible D gene TRBD2, 6 bases. Germline V gene data show CDR1 as MNHEY and CDR2 as SMNVEV (reference sequence). The V end was cut by 6 bases, the J end by 2 bases, with 13 bases between. CDR3 size: 14 residues. CDR3 protein: CASRLIAVQETQYF. The CDR3, as DNA: TGTGCCAGCAGACTTATAGCGGTTCAAGAGACCCAGTACTTC.